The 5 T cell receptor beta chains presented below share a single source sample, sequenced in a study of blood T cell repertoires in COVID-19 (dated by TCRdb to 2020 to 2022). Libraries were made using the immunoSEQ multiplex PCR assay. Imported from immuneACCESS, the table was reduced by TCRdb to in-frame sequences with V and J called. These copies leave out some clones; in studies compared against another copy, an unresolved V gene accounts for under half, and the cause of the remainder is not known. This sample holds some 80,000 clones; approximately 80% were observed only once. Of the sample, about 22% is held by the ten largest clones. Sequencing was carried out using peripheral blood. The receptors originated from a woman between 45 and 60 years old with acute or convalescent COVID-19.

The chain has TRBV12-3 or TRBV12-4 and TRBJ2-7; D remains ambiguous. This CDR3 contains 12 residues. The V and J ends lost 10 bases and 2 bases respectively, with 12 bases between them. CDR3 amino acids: CATSSSAYEQYF. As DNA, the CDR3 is TGTGCCACCTCCTCCTCCGCCTACGAGCAGTACTTC.

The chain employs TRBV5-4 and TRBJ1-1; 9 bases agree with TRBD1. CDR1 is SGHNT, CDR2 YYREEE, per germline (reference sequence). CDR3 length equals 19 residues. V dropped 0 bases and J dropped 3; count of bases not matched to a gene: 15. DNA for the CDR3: TGTGCCAGCAGCTTGGATGGGTGGGGACAGGGAACCGGGTACACTGAAGCTTTCTTT. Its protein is CASSLDGWGQGTGYTEAFF.

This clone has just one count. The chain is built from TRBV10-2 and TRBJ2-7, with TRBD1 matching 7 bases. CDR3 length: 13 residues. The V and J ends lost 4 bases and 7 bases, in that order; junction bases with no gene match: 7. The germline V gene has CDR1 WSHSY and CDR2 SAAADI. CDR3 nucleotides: TGCGCCAGCAGTGGACAGGGCTCGGGGGAGCAGTACTTC. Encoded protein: CASSGQGSGEQYF.

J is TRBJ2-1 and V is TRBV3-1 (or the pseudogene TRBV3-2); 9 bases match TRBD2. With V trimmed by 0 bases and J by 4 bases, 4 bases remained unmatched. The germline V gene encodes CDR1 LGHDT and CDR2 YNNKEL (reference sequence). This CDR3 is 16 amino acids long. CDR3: CASSQERTSVYNEQFF. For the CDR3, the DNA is TGTGCCAGCAGCCAAGAGCGGACTAGCGTGTACAATGAGCAGTTCTTC.

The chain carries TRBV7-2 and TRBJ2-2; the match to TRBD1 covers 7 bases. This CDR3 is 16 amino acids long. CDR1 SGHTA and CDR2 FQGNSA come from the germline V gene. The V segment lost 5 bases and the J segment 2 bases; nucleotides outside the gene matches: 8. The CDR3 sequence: CASSAGTGVNTGELFF. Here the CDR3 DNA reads TGTGCCAGCAGCGCCGGCACAGGGGTCAACACCGGGGAGCTGTTTTTT. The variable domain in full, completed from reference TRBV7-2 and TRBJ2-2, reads GAGVSQSPSNKVTEKGKDVELRCDPISGHTALYWYRQSLGQGLEFLIYFQGNSAPDKSGLPSDRFSAERTGGSVSTLTIQRTQQEDSAVYLCASSAGTGVNTGELFFGEGSRLTVL.